The 8 T cell receptor beta chains listed next were all sequenced from one sample in a study of liver allograft versus peripheral blood T cells. On the study more broadly: What was compared were the T cell receptor repertoires in transplanted livers and those in the peripheral blood of recipients.

TCRdb called the reads again in MiXCR, with one record for every CDR3 protein. The repertoire holds some 10,000 distinct CDR3 sequences, with around 18% as singletons. The receptors originated from a human patient who had a liver transplant. Some T cells could come from the graft donor.

Points on this clonotype: Germline is not matched at one junction end, which may reflect a read error. The chain links TRBV6-5 to TRBJ2-1; the match to TRBD1 covers 8 bases. This CDR3 contains 16 residues. Germline CDR1 MNHEY, CDR2 SVGAGI. The CDR3 is CASSLQGGILDNEQIF. For the CDR3, the DNA is TGTGCCAGCAGTTTACAGGGGGGAATACTGGACAATGAGCAGATCTTC.

This clonotype was counted many times. CDR3 DNA sequence: TGTGCCAGCAGCGTAGAAGGGTATGAGCAGTTCTTC. Its protein is CASSVEGYEQFF. This sequence joins TRBV9 and TRBJ2-1; D gene uncertain. Germline CDR1 is SGDLS and CDR2 is YYNGEE. CDR3 length equals 12 residues. V lost 0 bases, J lost 8 bases, and 6 bases lay in between.

In its sample, this clonotype was seen a few times. The chain is built from TRBV28 and TRBJ2-7, with D maybe TRBD2 (5 bases). Trimming stripped 8 bases from V and 2 bases from J, with 16 bases between. Germline V gene data show CDR1 as MDHEN and CDR2 as SYDVKM. The CDR3 has 14 amino acids. This chain's CDR3 is CASCPLDSTYEQYF. The CDR3 DNA reads as TGTGCCAGCTGCCCCCTGGACTCAACCTACGAGCAGTACTTC.

This chain uses TRBV12-3 or TRBV12-4 with TRBJ2-1; 9 nucleotides align to TRBD2. CDR3 length: 15 residues. With 0 bases clipped from V and 5 bases from J, the junction kept 2 bases outside the gene matches. The CDR3 DNA reads TGTGCCAGCAGTTTAGCGGCGGGGGGGCACAATGAGCAGTTCTTC. Its translation: CASSLAAGGHNEQFF.

This clonotype has ten or more counts. V and J are TRBV7-9 and TRBJ2-7, with 9 bases that match TRBD1. The CDR3 contains 15 residues. V was clipped by 4 bases and J by 3 bases; unmatched bases: 7. Germline V gene data show CDR1 as SEHNR and CDR2 as FQNEAQ (reference sequence). The CDR3 bases are TGTGCCAGCAGCTCCTCCGGGACAGGGAACTACGAGCAGTACTTC. It encodes CASSSSGTGNYEQYF.

This clonotype is termed medium-sized. V and J are TRBV19 and TRBJ1-1; D not certain. V lost 5 bases to trimming and J lost 1 base, with 5 bases between them. Germline CDR1 reads LNHDA; CDR2 reads SQIVND (reference sequence). The length of the CDR3 is 12 residues. The CDR3 sequence: CASSGPNTEAFF. CDR3 nucleotides: TGTGCCAGTAGTGGCCCGAACACTGAAGCTTTCTTT.

In this sample, this clonotype is medium-sized. This chain connects TRBV6-5 to TRBJ2-1; no definite D call. Between the trimmed V and J ends, which lost 0 bases and 4 bases, there was a span of 13 bases. There are 16 residues in the CDR3. The V gene's germline CDR1 is MNHEY and CDR2 SVGAGI. The CDR3 is CASSYSASDGYNEQFF. The CDR3 bases are TGTGCCAGCAGTTACTCGGCATCGGACGGGTACAATGAGCAGTTCTTC.

As to this clonotype: A clone one base away is much larger, so this may be a read error. The CDR3 sequence is CASSPTIQETQYF. As DNA, the CDR3 is TGTGCCAGCTCACCTACAATCCAAGAGACCCAGTACTTC. V is TRBV18 and J is TRBJ2-5, with D unclear. The CDR3 has 13 amino acids. Germline CDR1 KGHSH, CDR2 LQKENI. V was pared by 3 bases and J by 1 base, with 6 bases between. The full variable domain, completed using reference TRBV18 and TRBJ2-5, is NAGVMQNPRHLVRRRGQEARLRCSPMKGHSHVYWYRQLPEEGLKFMVYLQKENIIDESGMPKERFSAEFPKEGPSILRIQQVVRGDSAAYFCASSPTIQETQYFGPGTRLLVL.